Below are 27 T cell receptor beta chains sequenced from a single sample in a study of T cells after yellow fever vaccination. Each CDR3 protein gets one entry after TCRdb re-called the 5' RACE reads with MiXCR. The sample yields roughly 340,000 distinct CDR3 sequences, over 8% seen once. The sequences come from PBMCs, collected on the day of the first yellow fever vaccination. The receptor set was obtained from a man between 18 and 29 years old who received the YFV17D yellow fever vaccine.

This chain links TRBV6-1 with TRBJ2-2, with D unclear. V was clipped by 5 bases and J by 5 bases, with 15 bases between them. CDR1 is MNHNS, CDR2 SASEGT, per germline. This CDR3 comprises 15 residues. DNA of the CDR3: TGTGCCAGCAGTCCTCAACTTGACAATACCGGGGAGCTGTTTTTT. This gives the protein CASSPQLDNTGELFF.

The rearrangement joins TRBV14 to TRBJ2-7, with D tentatively TRBD2 (6 bases). The CDR3 covers 15 residues. The germline V gene encodes CDR1 SGHDN and CDR2 FVKESK. Trimming removed 1 base from V and 7 bases from J, with 17 bases in between. The CDR3 loop is CASSQGGTTTLEQYF. DNA of the CDR3: TGTGCCAGCAGCCAAGGCGGGACGACAACCCTTGAGCAGTACTTC.

This chain links TRBV4-1 with TRBJ2-7; 8 nucleotides line up with TRBD1. After removal of 6 bases from V and 6 bases from J, the junction contained 13 bases not matched to a gene. The germline V gene has CDR1 MGHRA and CDR2 YSYEKL. The length of the CDR3 is 15 residues. CDR3 amino acids: CASSLRGTGVGEQYF. The CDR3 nucleotides read TGCGCCAGCAGTCTCAGGGGGACAGGTGTTGGCGAGCAGTACTTC.

This clonotype was counted a few times. The chain links TRBV7-9 to TRBJ1-5; D is perhaps TRBD1 (6 bases). Germline-derived CDR1 and CDR2 are SEHNR and FQNEAQ (reference sequence). V was clipped by 1 base and J by 5 bases, with 21 bases between them. This CDR3 is 18 amino acids long. CDR3 in amino acids: CASSLGEGGAPGDQPQHF. The CDR3 DNA is TGTGCCAGCAGCTTAGGAGAGGGGGGGGCCCCCGGGGATCAGCCCCAGCATTTT.

The chain uses TRBV12-3 or TRBV12-4 and TRBJ2-1; D is ambiguous. The CDR3 is made up of 14 amino acids. Trimming shortened V by 3 bases and J by 6 bases, and 12 bases separated the two germline ends. CDR3 sequence: CASSLAVSLNEQFF. The CDR3 nucleotides are TGTGCCAGCAGTTTGGCAGTAAGCCTCAATGAGCAGTTCTTC.

This chain links TRBV5-1 with TRBJ2-3; TRBD2 matches 13 bases. This CDR3 is 17 amino acids long. Germline V gene data show CDR1 as SGHRS and CDR2 as YFSETQ. V was pared by 3 bases and J by 2 bases, with 6 bases of the junction left unmatched. CDR3 residues: CASSWGLAGTLTDTQYF. The CDR3 DNA sequence: TGCGCCAGCAGCTGGGGACTAGCGGGGACCCTCACAGATACGCAGTATTTT. The variable domain in full, completed from reference TRBV5-1 and TRBJ2-3, reads KAGVTQTPRYLIKTRGQQVTLSCSPISGHRSVSWYQQTPGQGLQFLFEYFSETQRNKGNFPGRFSGRQFSNSRSEMNVSTLELGDSALYLCASSWGLAGTLTDTQYFGPGTRLTVL.

With respect to this clonotype: One junction end disagrees with the germline gene, perhaps due to a read error. The chain links TRBV7-7 to TRBJ2-3; TRBD1 agrees at 7 bases. Germline assignment: CDR1 SSHAT and CDR2 FNYEAQ (reference sequence). This CDR3 region has 14 residues. The CDR3 loop reads CASSLGQVGDTQYF. The CDR3 region has the DNA TGTGCTAGCAGCTTAGGACAGGTGGGGGATACGCAGTATTTT.

The chain couples TRBV12-3 or TRBV12-4 to TRBJ1-5; 7 bases agree with TRBD1. With 6 bases clipped from V and 4 bases from J, the junction kept 9 bases outside the gene matches. This CDR3 spans 15 amino acids. The CDR3 reads CASRISQGTNQPQHF. Here the CDR3 DNA reads TGTGCCAGCAGAATCTCACAGGGGACTAATCAGCCCCAGCATTTT.

This clonotype was seen more than once but under ten times. V and J are TRBV29-1 and TRBJ1-2; TRBD1 is a possible D gene (5 bases). The CDR3 contains 11 residues. Trimming removed 7 bases from V and 8 bases from J, with 14 bases in between. Germline V lookup: CDR1 SQVTM, CDR2 ANQGSEA. The CDR3 sequence is CSGGEGIGYTF. In DNA form, the CDR3 reads TGCAGCGGGGGGGAGGGAATCGGCTACACCTTC. Together with reference TRBV29-1 and TRBJ1-2, the CDR3 gives the full variable domain: SAVISQKPSRDICQRGTSLTIQCQVDSQVTMMFWYRQQPGQSLTLIATANQGSEATYESGFVIDKFPISRPNLTFSTLTVSNMSPEDSSIYLCSGGEGIGYTFGSGTRLTVV.

The chain recombines TRBV6-5 with TRBJ2-2; either TRBD1 or TRBD2 may fit D (6 bases each). The V gene's germline CDR1 is MNHEY and CDR2 SVGAGI. Trimming removed 0 bases from V and 3 bases from J, with 14 bases in between. This CDR3 spans 17 amino acids. The CDR3 reads CASSYSTGAIYTGELFF. The CDR3 nucleotides are TGTGCCAGCAGTTACTCAACGGGGGCGATTTACACCGGGGAGCTGTTTTTT.

This clonotype was recorded a few times. V is TRBV11-2 and J is TRBJ2-2; D is undetermined. This CDR3 is built from 13 residues. CDR1 is SGHAT, CDR2 FQNNGV, per germline. Trimming removed 2 bases from V and 5 bases from J, with 6 bases in between. In DNA form, the CDR3 reads TGTGCCAGCAGCTTAACCAGGACCGGGGAGCTGTTTTTT. This encodes CASSLTRTGELFF.

Points on this clonotype: At one of its ends the junction is not consistent with the germline gene, which may arise from a read error. The rearrangement joins TRBV9 to TRBJ1-5; D is uncertain. The CDR3 extends over 13 amino acids. Germline values: CDR1 SGDLS, CDR2 YYNGEE. CDR3 in DNA: TGTGCCAGCATCGTAGACTGGAATCAGCCCCAGCATTTT. Translation: CASIVDWNQPQHF.

This clonotype was detected once. A read error may account for a junction end that differs from germline. The chain has TRBV7-7 and TRBJ2-1; 12 nucleotides line up with TRBD2. Germline V gene data show CDR1 as SSHAT and CDR2 as FNYEAQ (reference sequence). This CDR3 has 16 amino acids. CDR3 coding DNA: TGTGCTAGCAGCTTACGACTAGCGGGGGACTTGGATGAGCAGTTCTTC. It translates to CASSLRLAGDLDEQFF.

This chain joins TRBV2 and TRBJ2-2, with D possibly being TRBD1 (6 bases). Trimming shortened V by 3 bases and J by 3 bases, and 14 bases separated the two germline ends. The CDR3 has 16 amino acids. Germline CDR1 is SNHLY and CDR2 is FYNNEI. The CDR3 loop is CASSEDSPRYTGELFF. CDR3 DNA: TGTGCCAGCAGTGAGGACAGCCCTCGGTACACCGGGGAGCTGTTTTTT. The full variable domain, rest sourced from reference TRBV2 and TRBJ2-2, is EPEVTQTPSHQVTQMGQEVILRCVPISNHLYFYWYRQILGQKVEFLVSFYNNEISEKSEIFDDQFSVERPDGSNFTLKIRSTKLEDSAMYFCASSEDSPRYTGELFFGEGSRLTVL.

This clonotype has only a few counts. This sequence joins TRBV5-1 and TRBJ2-6; 7 bases map to TRBD1. The junction had 14 bases not matched to a gene; V was cut back by 4 bases and J by 1 base. Germline CDR1 and CDR2: SGHRS and YFSETQ. The CDR3 length is 19 residues. CDR3 protein: CASSPTDMTGLSGANVLTF. Here the CDR3 DNA reads TGCGCCAGCAGCCCTACCGATATGACAGGGTTGTCTGGGGCCAACGTCCTGACTTTC.

This clonotype occurred a few times. This chain connects TRBV11-2 to TRBJ2-3, with 8 bases that match TRBD1. CDR3 length equals 15 residues. J gave up 4 bases and V 5 bases, and 8 bases lay outside the gene matches. Germline CDR1 SGHAT, CDR2 FQNNGV. CDR3 in amino acids: CASSAGGAGSDTQYF. In DNA form, the CDR3 reads TGTGCCAGCAGCGCAGGGGGCGCCGGTTCAGATACGCAGTATTTT.

This clonotype was detected only a few times. The chain carries TRBV6-2 or TRBV6-3 and TRBJ2-1; perhaps TRBD2 as D (6 bases). Per the germline V gene, CDR1 is MNHEY and CDR2 is SVGEGT. The V and J ends lost 2 bases and 4 bases respectively, with 12 bases between them. The CDR3 runs to 15 residues. The chain's CDR3 is CASSYGSSGYNEQFF. The DNA for the CDR3 is TGTGCCAGCAGTTACGGTAGTAGCGGATACAATGAGCAGTTCTTC.

In its sample, this clonotype was seen many times. The chain couples TRBV10-3 to TRBJ2-5, with D tentatively TRBD1 (6 bases). Germline values: CDR1 ENHRY, CDR2 SYGVKD. V lost 8 bases and J lost 2, with 15 bases in between. The CDR3 contains 14 residues. CDR3 coding DNA: TGTGCCATCGGGGGCAGGGGAATACAAGAGACCCAGTACTTC. It encodes CAIGGRGIQETQYF.

V is TRBV20-1 and J is TRBJ2-2, with 11 bases lining up with TRBD2. The germline gives CDR1 DFQATT, CDR2 SNEGSKA (reference sequence). This CDR3 contains 22 residues. J was trimmed by 5 bases and V by 0 bases; bases with no gene match: 23. The CDR3 region is CSARDLGPGEVAGGPETGELFF. CDR3 bases: TGCAGTGCTAGAGATCTTGGTCCCGGGGAAGTAGCGGGGGGGCCGGAGACCGGGGAGCTGTTTTTT.

This sequence joins TRBV12-3 or TRBV12-4 and TRBJ2-5; maybe TRBD1 (6 bases). V was cut by 3 bases and J by 4 bases, with 12 bases left in between. The CDR3 consists of 14 residues. CDR3 residues: CASSLSRGRETQYF. The CDR3 bases are TGTGCCAGCAGTTTGTCCAGGGGAAGAGAGACCCAGTACTTC.

This clonotype has more than one count but fewer than ten. The chain uses TRBV4-3 and TRBJ1-2, with D possibly matching TRBD1 (5 bases). Germline V gene sequence: CDR1 LGHNA, CDR2 YSLEER. The CDR3 runs 14 residues. Trimming shortened V by 2 bases and J by 8 bases, and 15 bases separated the two germline ends. The CDR3 DNA is TGCGCCAGCAGCCAACGGGGGACCTGGAAGGGCTACACCTTC. Translated: CASSQRGTWKGYTF.

The V and J genes are TRBV19 and TRBJ2-5, with 7 bases matching TRBD2. Germline CDR1 is LNHDA and CDR2 is SQIVND (reference sequence). With 5 bases clipped from V and 0 bases from J, the junction kept 6 bases outside the gene matches. The CDR3 runs 15 residues. The CDR3 nucleotides read TGTGCCAGTAGTGTCCCGGGGGGTTACCAAGAGACCCAGTACTTC. It yields the protein CASSVPGGYQETQYF. Full variable domain (remainder filled in from reference TRBV19 and TRBJ2-5): DGGITQSPKYLFRKEGQNVTLSCEQNLNHDAMYWYRQDPGQGLRLIYYSQIVNDFQKGDIAEGYSVSREKKESFPLTVTSAQKNPTAFYLCASSVPGGYQETQYFGPGTRLLVL.

V is TRBV6-2 or TRBV6-3 and J is TRBJ2-1; D possibly corresponds to TRBD2 (6 bases). In germline, CDR1 is MNHEY, CDR2 SVGEGT. The CDR3 runs 15 residues. The germline V and J ends were trimmed by 5 bases and 8 bases, with 19 bases remaining between them. The CDR3 is CASSGAAPGGDEQFF. CDR3 nucleotides: TGTGCCAGCAGTGGTGCTGCCCCCGGGGGAGATGAGCAGTTCTTC.

The CDR3 nucleotides are TGTGCCAGCAGCTCAGTCCATCGTTTGATGGGCGGGGAGCTGTTTTTT. Protein sequence: CASSSVHRLMGGELFF. The gene calls are TRBV11-2 and TRBJ2-2; D unclear. V lost 4 bases, J lost 7 bases, and 19 bases lay in between. This CDR3 has 16 amino acids. The germline V gene encodes CDR1 SGHAT and CDR2 FQNNGV.

To note about this clonotype: A read error may be the cause here, since a much bigger clone is one base away. The gene calls are TRBV6-2 or TRBV6-3 and TRBJ2-7; TRBD2 aligns across 7 bases. The CDR3 sequence is 14 residues long. Germline CDR1 is MNHEY and CDR2 is SVGEGT. CDR3 in amino acids: CASNYGGNSYEQYF. The DNA of the CDR3 is TGTGCCAGCAATTACGGGGGGAACTCCTACGAGCAGTACTTC.

V is TRBV18 and J is TRBJ2-7; D call uncertain. The CDR3 totals 12 residues. The V end was cut by 2 bases, the J end by 2 bases, with 4 bases between. CDR1 and CDR2 from the germline V gene are KGHSH and LQKENI. CDR3 coding DNA: TGTGCCAGCTCACCAAACACCTACGAGCAGTACTTC. It translates to CASSPNTYEQYF.

This clonotype was observed at least ten times. V and J are TRBV4-3 and TRBJ1-2; D perhaps matches TRBD1 (5 bases). Between the trimmed V and J ends, which lost 1 base and 10 bases, there was a span of 7 bases. Germline V gene sequence: CDR1 LGHNA, CDR2 YSLEER. The length of the CDR3 is 11 residues. The chain's CDR3 is CASSQGRAYTF. The CDR3 DNA sequence: TGCGCCAGCAGCCAAGGCAGGGCCTACACCTTC.